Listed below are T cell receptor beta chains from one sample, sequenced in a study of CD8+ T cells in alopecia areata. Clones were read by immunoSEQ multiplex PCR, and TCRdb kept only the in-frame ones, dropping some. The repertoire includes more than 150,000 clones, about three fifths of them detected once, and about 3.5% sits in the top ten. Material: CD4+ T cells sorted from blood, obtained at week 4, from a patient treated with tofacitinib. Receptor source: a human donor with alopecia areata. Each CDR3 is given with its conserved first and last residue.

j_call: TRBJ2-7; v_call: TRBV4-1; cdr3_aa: CASSQTPGLSYEQYF
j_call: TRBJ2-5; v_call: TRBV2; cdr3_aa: CASSEGIIREETQYF
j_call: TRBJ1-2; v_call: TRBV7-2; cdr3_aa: CASSLASSHDF
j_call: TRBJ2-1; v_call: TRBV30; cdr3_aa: CAWSAGEGGLSSYNEQFF
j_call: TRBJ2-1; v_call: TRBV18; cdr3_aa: CASSPLGTGLLEQFF
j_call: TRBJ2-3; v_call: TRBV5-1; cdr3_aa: CASSLEQGGTDTQYF
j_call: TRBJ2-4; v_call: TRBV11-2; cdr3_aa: CASSLARTEQYF
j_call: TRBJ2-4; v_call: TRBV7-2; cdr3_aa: CASSLNVRGIQYF
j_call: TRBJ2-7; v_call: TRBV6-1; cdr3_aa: CASSSRFNSYEQYF
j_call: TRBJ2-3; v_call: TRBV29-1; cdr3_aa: CSAGWVGDTQYF
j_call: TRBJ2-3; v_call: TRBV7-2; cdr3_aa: CASSLFTDTQYF
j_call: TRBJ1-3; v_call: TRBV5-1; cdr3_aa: CASRRDDGNTIYF
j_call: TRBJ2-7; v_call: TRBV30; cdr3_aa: CAWSKGLADLLNPYEQYF
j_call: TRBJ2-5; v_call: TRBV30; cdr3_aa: CAWRTGQAVQETQYF